The clone carrying this T cell receptor beta chain was detected many times. Germline CDR1 is MNHEY and CDR2 is SMNVEV (reference sequence). The ends were cut back, 7 bases at V and 3 bases at J, with 10 bases in the middle. The CDR3 totals 12 residues. The entry originates in a study of identical twins. cDNA molecules carried unique molecular identifiers, and template switching added a universal primer site. Each CDR3 protein gets one entry after TCRdb re-called the 5' RACE reads with MiXCR. The data show 350,000 to 450,000 distinct CDR3 sequences, approximately 17% seen once. The chain links TRBV27 to TRBJ2-7; D is undetermined. This TCR was sampled from a man aged 45-65 years in good health. The sequencing input was naive T cells sorted from blood. The CDR3 loop reads CASTSGSYEQYF. CDR3 in DNA: TGTGCCAGCACCTCGGGTAGCTACGAGCAGTACTTC.